Below, one TCR beta chain is given with its context. Antigen unknown. TCRdb ran MiXCR on the 5' RACE reads and lists one entry per CDR3 protein. The sample includes 450,000 to 650,000 distinct CDR3 sequences, 20% to 25% of them seen just once. The V end lost 3 bases, the J end lost 6 bases, and 15 bases lay between the germline ends. The germline V gene encodes CDR1 SGHNT and CDR2 YYREEE (reference sequence). This CDR3 comprises 15 residues. The sample is drawn from a study of T cells after yellow fever vaccination. Study results and limitations: Reappearance after the booster was seen for most primary-vaccination clones, at 95% to 96% CD4 and 80% to 90% CD8. Researchers report a weaker secondary response that nonetheless peaked faster, day 5 versus 15.

V gene TRBV5-4 combines with J gene TRBJ2-2, with a possible D match to TRBD2 (7 bases). The material sequenced was PBMCs, taken approximately 22 days after the first yellow fever vaccination. The TCR sequence derives from a man aged 18-30 years who received the YFV17D yellow fever vaccine. In nucleotides, the CDR3 is TGTGCCAGCAGCTCTTCTTCGGGGGGCGCCGGGGAGCTGTTTTTT. As protein: CASSSSSGGAGELFF.